This passage covers 9 T cell receptor beta chains from one sample sequenced in a study of control samples from healthy donors and cancer patients. The table came from immunoSEQ multiplex PCR; TCRdb's copy has only in-frame clones and leaves some out. The sample shows 190,000 or so clones, 80% to 95% of them seen only once. The sequenced sample consisted of blood. Every receptor here comes from a man younger than 35 in good health.

The rearrangement uses TRBV5-1 and TRBJ1-6; TRBD1 aligns across 8 bases. The CDR3 has 16 residues. The V segment lost 4 bases and the J segment 7 bases; nucleotides outside the gene matches: 10. Germline CDR1 reads SGHRS; CDR2 reads YFSETQ. The chain's CDR3 is CASSPGTGPQNSPLHF. Written as DNA, the CDR3 is TGCGCCAGCAGCCCAGGGACAGGACCCCAGAATTCACCCCTCCACTTT.

DNA for the CDR3: TGTGCCAGCAGCCTCAGCAATCAGCCCCAGCATTTT. Translation: CASSLSNQPQHF. This chain uses TRBV3-1 (or the pseudogene TRBV3-2) with TRBJ1-5; D is undetermined. Germline values: CDR1 LGHDT, CDR2 YNNKEL (reference sequence). V lost 4 bases and J lost 1, with 2 bases in between. The CDR3 spans 12 residues.

This chain uses TRBV29-1 with TRBJ2-5; D is ambiguous. CDR1 and CDR2 from the germline V gene are SQVTM and ANQGSEA. The ends were cut back, 3 bases at V and 5 bases at J, with 7 bases in the middle. This CDR3 has 11 residues. The CDR3 reads CSVERLETQYF. CDR3 in DNA: TGCAGCGTTGAGCGGTTGGAGACCCAGTACTTC.

The chain has TRBV18 and TRBJ1-2, with D hard to call. Germline assignment: CDR1 KGHSH and CDR2 LQKENI. V lost 2 bases and J 1 base, leaving 8 bases between the germline ends. This CDR3 contains 14 residues. The CDR3 DNA reads as TGTGCCAGCTCACCAAACCTTTTTAACTATGGCTACACCTTC. Amino acid sequence: CASSPNLFNYGYTF.

The V and J genes are TRBV29-1 and TRBJ2-7; 10 bases are shared with TRBD1. V dropped 7 bases and J dropped 7; count of bases not matched to a gene: 7. Looked up from germline, CDR1 is SQVTM and CDR2 is ANQGSEA. This CDR3 region has 12 residues. In DNA form, the CDR3 reads TGCAGCGGGGGACAGGGGACGCGGGAGCAGTACTTC. This gives the protein CSGGQGTREQYF.

The V and J genes are TRBV27 and TRBJ1-6; D possibly corresponds to TRBD1 (5 bases). Germline assignment: CDR1 MNHEY and CDR2 SMNVEV (reference sequence). V lost 7 bases to trimming and J lost 7 bases, with 20 bases between them. The CDR3 consists of 16 residues. CDR3 region: CASTTGGSPGNSPLHF. The CDR3 region has the DNA TGTGCCAGCACCACCGGGGGGTCCCCTGGGAATTCACCCCTCCACTTT.

This clone was observed a single time. The chain has TRBV15 and TRBJ2-4, with a tentative D call TRBD2 (5 bases). Germline V gives CDR1 LNHNV, CDR2 YYDKDF (reference sequence). Trimming stripped 5 bases from V and 2 bases from J, with 7 bases between. This CDR3 spans 13 amino acids. Here the CDR3 reads CATSSGTKNIQYF. The CDR3 DNA reads as TGTGCCACCAGCTCCGGGACCAAAAACATTCAGTACTTC.

The rearrangement uses TRBV6-5 and TRBJ1-4, with 7 bases aligning to TRBD1. CDR3 length: 15 amino acids. The germline V gene encodes CDR1 MNHEY and CDR2 SVGAGI. V gave up 2 bases and J gave up 8 bases; unmatched junction bases: 8. Here the CDR3 reads CASSYGRGREEKLFF. CDR3 nucleotides: TGTGCCAGCAGTTACGGCAGGGGGAGGGAGGAAAAACTGTTTTTT.

This clone was detected once. CDR3 in amino acids: CASSSIPGTDGELFF. CDR3 coding DNA: TGCGCCAGCAGCTCCATTCCAGGGACGGACGGGGAGCTGTTTTTT. V is TRBV5-1 and J is TRBJ2-2; D possibly matches TRBD1 or TRBD2 (5 bases each). This CDR3 is 15 amino acids long. Germline-derived CDR1 and CDR2 are SGHRS and YFSETQ. V lost 3 bases and J lost 7, with 16 bases in between.